These 8 T cell receptor beta chains came from one sample sequenced in a study of blood T cells in healthy people across ages. PCR was performed a second time for about 7 to 12 cycles using a sample-barcoded 5' primer and a J-beta primer mix. TCRdb reprocessed the 5' RACE reads via MiXCR and lists one record per CDR3 protein. Of some 800,000 distinct CDR3 sequences detected, about 25% appear once; the ten largest clones hold around 3.6%. This same sample was also part of a study on T cells of mothers and their children.

The sample consisted of blood. The receptor source for this set is a boy under 18 in good health.

This clonotype was seen a few times. V is TRBV19 and J is TRBJ1-1; D remains unclear. From germline, CDR1 is LNHDA and CDR2 SQIVND (reference sequence). Trimming took off 5 bases at V and 0 bases at J, with 7 bases between the two ends. CDR3 length: 13 amino acids. The CDR3 protein is CASSHTVNTEAFF. The CDR3 DNA reads TGTGCCAGTAGTCATACGGTGAACACTGAAGCTTTCTTT.

This clonotype turned up a few times. The chain uses TRBV7-3 and TRBJ2-6, with D unclear. Between the trimmed V and J ends, which lost 0 bases and 0 bases, there was a span of 3 bases. The length of the CDR3 is 15 residues. The germline V gene has CDR1 SGHTA and CDR2 FQGTGA. This CDR3 reads CASSLTPSGANVLTF. DNA of the CDR3: TGTGCCAGCAGCTTAACCCCCTCTGGGGCCAACGTCCTGACTTTC. The whole variable domain, filled in from reference TRBV7-3 and TRBJ2-6, reads GAGVSQTPSNKVTEKGKYVELRCDPISGHTALYWYRQSLGQGPEFLIYFQGTGAADDSGLPNDRFFAVRPEGSVSTLKIQRTERGDSAVYLCASSLTPSGANVLTFGAGSRLTVL.

This clonotype showed up just a few times. This chain links TRBV21-1 with TRBJ2-3. TRBV21-1 is marked as a pseudogene. The CDR3 runs to 17 residues. The CDR3 here is CASSKGDFSSSTDTQYF. Written as DNA, the CDR3 is TGTGCCAGCAGCAAAGGGGACTTCTCTTCTAGCACAGATACGCAGTATTTT.

CDR3 nucleotide sequence: TGTGCCAGCAGCTTAGGGTTCGCTAGCGGGAGGGAAGGGGTGCAGTTCTTC. It specifies CASSLGFASGREGVQFF. This chain uses TRBV7-2 with TRBJ2-1; 12 positions match TRBD2. J was trimmed by 12 bases and V by 1 base; bases with no gene match: 13. The germline V gene has CDR1 SGHTA and CDR2 FQGNSA. This CDR3 is built from 17 residues.

This clonotype has just a few counts. The rearrangement links TRBV4-3 to TRBJ2-7; 9 bases agree with TRBD2. Germline lookup yields CDR1 LGHNA and CDR2 YSLEER. Germline trimming cut 1 base from V and 6 bases from J; bases unmatched to any gene: 10. There are 16 residues in the CDR3. The CDR3 region has the DNA TGCGCCAGCAGCCAAGGGGCCTTAGCGGGAGTGGGCGAGCAGTACTTC. Residues: CASSQGALAGVGEQYF.

The sample holds a few counts of this clonotype. V and J are TRBV7-2 and TRBJ2-5; D gene ambiguous. The J call may be incorrect, as the DNA end agrees better with TRBJ2-1. Germline lookup yields CDR1 SGHTA and CDR2 FQGNSA. This CDR3 comprises 16 residues. As DNA, the CDR3 is TGTGCCAGCAGCTTAGATGCCACGACCTACTACAATGAGCAGTTCTTC. It yields the protein CASSLDATTYYNEQFF.

The genes are TRBV18 and TRBJ2-1, with D perhaps TRBD2 (5 bases). V shed 0 bases and J shed 7 bases, with 10 bases lying between them. There are 14 residues in the CDR3. The germline V gene encodes CDR1 KGHSH and CDR2 LQKENI. DNA for the CDR3: TGTGCCAGCTCACCACCCCCGGACTGGAATGAGCAGTTCTTC. Translated: CASSPPPDWNEQFF.

This clonotype was recorded many times. The CDR3 coding sequence is TGTGCCAGCAGCCAACCTTGGAGAGGGTCGGAAGAGCAGTTCTTC. It translates to CASSQPWRGSEEQFF. The genes are TRBV3-1 and TRBJ2-1; D is possibly TRBD2 (5 bases). Germline CDR1 is LGHDT and CDR2 is YNNKEL (reference sequence). The germline V and J ends were trimmed by 2 bases and 10 bases, with 18 bases remaining between them. The CDR3 sequence is 15 residues long.